A selection of T cell receptor beta chains follows, all from one sample in a study of monozygotic twins with cystic fibrosis. Sequenced by immunoSEQ multiplex PCR; TCRdb stores in-frame clones only, minus some. The sample lists just under 20,000 clones, roughly nine tenths occurring once. Sample: blood. These receptor sequences come from a girl aged 2 to 9 with cystic fibrosis. Each CDR3 is given with its conserved first and last residue. Fields, in order: V gene, D gene, J gene, clone size, CDR3 DNA, CDR3 protein. D genes are given only for firm matches. Clone sizes are given selectively: once, few, many, or a class where the clone is expanded.

v_call: TRBV6-5
d_call: TRBD2
j_call: TRBJ2-1
clone_size: -
cdr3_nt: TGTGCCAGCAGTTACTCGAGCGGGGAGACCTACAATGAGCAGTTCTTC
cdr3_aa: CASSYSSGETYNEQFF

v_call: TRBV5-6
d_call: TRBD2
j_call: TRBJ2-1
clone_size: -
cdr3_nt: TGTGCCAGCAGCTTGGAGGGACTAGCGGGGGTGAATGAGCAGTTCTTC
cdr3_aa: CASSLEGLAGVNEQFF

v_call: TRBV5-8
d_call: -
j_call: TRBJ1-2
clone_size: -
cdr3_nt: TGTGCCAGCAGCTTGGCGACGGACTACTATGGCTACACCTTC
cdr3_aa: CASSLATDYYGYTF

v_call: TRBV2
d_call: -
j_call: TRBJ2-7
clone_size: few
cdr3_nt: TGTGCCAGCAGCCCACAGGGAGGGGACGGGACCTACGAGCAGTACTTC
cdr3_aa: CASSPQGGDGTYEQYF

v_call: TRBV5-4
d_call: -
j_call: TRBJ1-5
clone_size: -
cdr3_nt: TGTGCCAGCAGCTCCTCCCGGGGCAGGGTCCATCAGCCCCAGCATTTT
cdr3_aa: CASSSSRGRVHQPQHF

v_call: TRBV6-6
d_call: -
j_call: TRBJ1-1
clone_size: -
cdr3_nt: TGTGCCCCCCCCGTTCACACTGAAGCTTTCTTT
cdr3_aa: CAPPVHTEAFF

v_call: TRBV18
d_call: -
j_call: TRBJ2-7
clone_size: once
cdr3_nt: TGTGCCAGCTCACCACCCCGCGTAGGTACAGGGCGCCACGAGCAGTACTTC
cdr3_aa: CASSPPRVGTGRHEQYF

v_call: TRBV10-3
d_call: -
j_call: TRBJ1-3
clone_size: -
cdr3_nt: TGTGCCATCAGGGCCAGAACCACCTTCTCTGGAAACACCATATATTTT
cdr3_aa: CAIRARTTFSGNTIYF

v_call: TRBV6-8
d_call: TRBD1
j_call: TRBJ1-5
clone_size: -
cdr3_nt: TGTGCCGGGGGGACAGTGTATAGCAATCAGCCCCAGCATTTT
cdr3_aa: CAGGTVYSNQPQHF

v_call: TRBV4-1
d_call: -
j_call: TRBJ2-3
clone_size: -
cdr3_nt: TGCGCCAGCAGCCGAGAAGAAGGCTTGGGGGCCGGCCGGAGCACAGATACGCAGTATTTT
cdr3_aa: CASSREEGLGAGRSTDTQYF

v_call: TRBV9
d_call: TRBD2
j_call: TRBJ2-7
clone_size: -
cdr3_nt: TGTGCCAGCAGCCCCAATAGCGGGGGGTTCGACGAGCAGTACTTC
cdr3_aa: CASSPNSGGFDEQYF

v_call: TRBV5-1
d_call: TRBD2
j_call: TRBJ2-5
clone_size: -
cdr3_nt: TGCGCCAGCAGCTTGGGACTAGCGGCGGGAGAGACCCAGTACTTC
cdr3_aa: CASSLGLAAGETQYF

v_call: TRBV7-8
d_call: -
j_call: TRBJ2-7
clone_size: -
cdr3_nt: TGTGCCAGCAGCACCGCCGCGGGGGCATCCTACGAGCAGTACTTC
cdr3_aa: CASSTAAGASYEQYF

v_call: TRBV19
d_call: TRBD2
j_call: TRBJ2-3
clone_size: -
cdr3_nt: TGTGCCACGACTAGCGGGAGGGCCCGCACAGATACGCAGTATTTT
cdr3_aa: CATTSGRARTDTQYF